Following are 18 T cell receptor beta chains from one sample sequenced in a study of blood T cell repertoires in COVID-19. The repertoire was sequenced with immunoSEQ multiplex PCR; TCRdb's copy has only in-frame clones and lacks some. The sample has around 260,000 clones, roughly 86% seen once. The sequencing sample was made of peripheral blood. These receptors came from a woman aged 60-75 years with COVID-19, enrolled during active disease.

This chain links TRBV7-3 with TRBJ1-1; D perhaps matches TRBD1 (6 bases). The germline V and J ends were trimmed by 0 bases and 0 bases, with 8 bases remaining between them. CDR1 SGHTA and CDR2 FQGTGA come from the germline V gene. This CDR3 is built from 15 residues. In DNA, the CDR3 is TGTGCCAGCAGCTTAACGGGGGGGCTGAACACTGAAGCTTTCTTT. Encoded protein: CASSLTGGLNTEAFF.

The rearrangement links TRBV5-8 to TRBJ1-2; possible D gene TRBD1, 6 bases. Germline lookup yields CDR1 SGHTS and CDR2 YDEGEE. The ends were cut back, 1 base at V and 8 bases at J, with 9 bases in the middle. The CDR3 is 12 amino acids. CDR3 loop: CASSLWGGGYTF. The CDR3 DNA sequence: TGTGCCAGCAGCTTGTGGGGGGGCGGCTACACCTTC.

This chain links TRBV5-6 with TRBJ2-7; D call uncertain. The length of the CDR3 is 14 residues. Trimming took 7 bases from V and 0 from J, leaving 14 bases between them. Germline CDR1 SGHDT, CDR2 YYEEEE. CDR3 coding DNA: TGTGCCAGCCCCCACGGTGAAACCTCCTACGAGCAGTACTTC. This gives the protein CASPHGETSYEQYF.

This chain connects TRBV18 to TRBJ1-4; D not certain. V lost 2 bases, J lost 8 bases, and 15 bases lay in between. CDR3 size: 15 residues. Per germline, CDR1 KGHSH and CDR2 LQKENI. The CDR3 region is CASSPRGSLREKLFF. The CDR3 nucleotides read TGTGCCAGCTCACCAAGAGGCAGCCTGAGGGAAAAACTGTTTTTT.

The chain has TRBV19 and TRBJ2-3; 8 nucleotides match TRBD2. The germline V gene encodes CDR1 LNHDA and CDR2 SQIVND (reference sequence). V shed 7 bases and J 4 bases; nucleotides not matched to a gene: 7. This CDR3 comprises 14 residues. CDR3: CASTGRGGSDTQYF. In nucleotides, the CDR3 is TGTGCCAGTACCGGCCGGGGGGGATCAGATACGCAGTATTTT.

The rearrangement joins TRBV28 to TRBJ1-2; D not resolved. The CDR3 length is 15 residues. The V gene lost 7 bases and the J gene lost 4 bases, with 19 bases spanning the gap. Per the germline V gene, CDR1 is MDHEN and CDR2 is SYDVKM. The DNA of the CDR3 is TGTGCCAGCATTAAGAGTGGGCAATCCTCCTATGGCTACACCTTC. It translates to CASIKSGQSSYGYTF.

The V call is TRBV6-5, the J call TRBJ2-5, with 8 bases identical to TRBD2. Germline V gene lookup returns CDR1 MNHEY and CDR2 SVGAGI. V was pared by 7 bases and J by 5 bases, with 12 bases of the junction left unmatched. The CDR3 totals 15 residues. CDR3 DNA sequence: TGTGCCAGCACCTCCGGGAGGGTCCCGTCGGAGACCCAGTACTTC. It codes for CASTSGRVPSETQYF.

The chain uses TRBV20-1 and TRBJ2-3; D may be TRBD1 (6 bases). The V gene's germline CDR1 is DFQATT and CDR2 SNEGSKA (reference sequence). V shed 6 bases and J shed 12 bases, with 16 bases lying between them. This CDR3 contains 11 residues. In nucleotides, the CDR3 is TGCAGTGCCCCCTTAGGGGGACCCCAGTATTTT. It translates to CSAPLGGPQYF.

V and J are TRBV2 and TRBJ1-5, with 9 bases aligning to TRBD1. Germline CDR1 SNHLY, CDR2 FYNNEI. The CDR3 is 15 residues long. The V gene end was trimmed by 4 bases and the J gene end by 9 bases; junction bases not matched to a gene: 10. The chain's CDR3 is CASSASGTGFSPQHF. CDR3 DNA sequence: TGTGCCAGCAGTGCCTCCGGGACAGGGTTTTCGCCCCAGCATTTT.

The chain couples TRBV5-4 to TRBJ2-2; TRBD2 is a possible D gene (6 bases). V shed 4 bases and J shed 5 bases, with 12 bases lying between them. The CDR3 sequence is 14 residues long. Germline CDR1 SGHNT, CDR2 YYREEE (reference sequence). The CDR3 spells CASSQSGPTGELFF. CDR3 bases: TGTGCCAGCAGCCAGAGCGGGCCTACCGGGGAGCTGTTTTTT.

Only a few counts were recorded for this clone. This chain joins TRBV9 and TRBJ2-7; D perhaps matches TRBD2 (6 bases). CDR3 length equals 12 residues. Trimming shortened V by 3 bases and J by 6 bases, and 10 bases separated the two germline ends. Germline assignment: CDR1 SGDLS and CDR2 YYNGEE. This CDR3 reads CASSGGGSEQYF. The CDR3 bases are TGTGCCAGCAGCGGAGGAGGGAGCGAGCAGTACTTC.

There are a few counts of this clone. The gene calls are TRBV3-1 (or the pseudogene TRBV3-2) and TRBJ2-7; 7 nucleotides match TRBD2. The germline CDR1 and CDR2 sequences are LGHDT and YNNKEL (reference sequence). V lost 4 bases to trimming and J lost 5 bases; unmatched junction nucleotides: 14. The CDR3 runs 16 residues. The CDR3 DNA follows: TGTGCCAGCAGCCGCATGGACGGGAGGAATAGGGACGAGCAGTACTTC. This translates into CASSRMDGRNRDEQYF.

The chain has TRBV30 and TRBJ1-2; D remains ambiguous. Between the trimmed V and J ends, which lost 1 base and 7 bases, there was a span of 16 bases. The CDR3 contains 14 residues. Germline V gene sequence: CDR1 GTSNPN, CDR2 SVGIG (reference sequence). CDR3 DNA sequence: TGTGCCTGGAGTGCTACAGCCCCTTATAGTGGCTACACCTTC. As protein: CAWSATAPYSGYTF. Looking up the rest from reference TRBV30 and TRBJ1-2 gives the full variable domain: SQTIHQWPATLVQPVGSPLSLECTVEGTSNPNLYWYRQAAGRGLQLLFYSVGIGQISSEVPQNLSASRPQDRQFILSSKKLLLSDSGFYLCAWSATAPYSGYTFGSGTRLTVV.

This clone was seen only once. The chain is built from TRBV9 and TRBJ1-1; D not certain. Trimming removed 2 bases from V and 4 bases from J, with 9 bases in between. This CDR3 comprises 13 residues. CDR1 SGDLS and CDR2 YYNGEE come from the germline V gene. This chain's CDR3 is CASSVRGSTEAFF. Written as DNA, the CDR3 is TGTGCCAGCAGCGTCCGAGGAAGCACTGAAGCTTTCTTT.

This chain joins TRBV5-1 and TRBJ2-7; D uncertain. CDR3 size: 13 residues. Trimming stripped 0 bases from V and 3 bases from J, with 7 bases between. The germline gives CDR1 SGHRS, CDR2 YFSETQ. CDR3 sequence reads: CASSLVQNYEQYF. CDR3 sequence (DNA): TGCGCCAGCAGCTTGGTCCAGAACTACGAGCAGTACTTC.

For this clone: This could be a read error, since a much larger clone is one nucleotide away. The rearrangement joins TRBV11-2 to TRBJ2-3; D not certain. V was shortened by 3 bases and J by 6 bases, with 4 bases between the two germline ends. CDR1 and CDR2 from the germline V gene are SGHAT and FQNNGV. The CDR3 sequence is 11 residues long. In DNA, the CDR3 is TGTGCCAGCAGCTTCGGGGATACGCAGTATTTT. Translating it yields CASSFGDTQYF.

The V and J genes are TRBV24-1 and TRBJ1-4; D may be TRBD1 (5 bases). The CDR3 is 15 amino acids. Trimming took off 3 bases at V and 4 bases at J, with 11 bases between the two ends. The V gene's germline CDR1 is KGHDR and CDR2 SFDVKD. In nucleotides, the CDR3 is TGTGCCACCAGTGATCCAACAGGCGGTAATGAAAAACTGTTTTTT. This translates into CATSDPTGGNEKLFF.

The rearrangement links TRBV7-6 to TRBJ2-7; TRBD1 is a possible D gene (5 bases). This CDR3 is 14 amino acids long. Germline-derived CDR1 and CDR2 are SGHVS and FNYEAQ. V was cut by 4 bases and J by 3 bases, with 13 bases left in between. The CDR3 protein is CASSSALGDYEQYF. The CDR3 region has the DNA TGTGCCAGCAGCTCAGCCCTAGGGGACTACGAGCAGTACTTC. The variable domain in full, completed from reference TRBV7-6 and TRBJ2-7, reads GAGVSQSPRYKVTKRGQDVALRCDPISGHVSLYWYRQALGQGPEFLTYFNYEAQQDKSGLPNDRFSAERPEGSISTLTIQRTEQRDSAMYRCASSSALGDYEQYFGPGTRLTVT.